The clone carrying this T cell receptor beta chain appeared a few times. Its antigen is not identified. Unique molecular identifiers were used in preparing the TCRbeta library. Via MiXCR, TCRdb re-called the PCR reads, giving one row per CDR3 protein. The table shows more than 400,000 distinct CDR3 sequences, with about an eighth occurring only once. The data belong to a study of T-cell reconstitution after alpha-beta-depleted transplantation in children. Whole-study results and caveats: Some patients' high day-60 TCRbeta diversity was traced to surviving recipient T cells and thymic progenitors.

Here the sequenced sample was PBMCs, mostly from graft donor cells, taken 180 days after TCRalphabeta/CD19-depleted stem cell transplant. The origin of this receptor is a female patient under 10 years old who had a stem cell transplant for aplastic anemia, so the T cells may come from the graft donor.

CDR3 DNA: TGCGCCAGCAGCCCCTCAGGGACGGGGGAGCAGTACTTC. Translating it yields CASSPSGTGEQYF. The chain uses TRBV5-1 and TRBJ2-7, with D perhaps assigned TRBD1 or TRBD2 (5 bases each). Trimming removed 4 bases at V and 7 bases at J, with 15 bases between. The CDR3 totals 13 residues. Germline loops: CDR1 SGHRS, CDR2 YFSETQ.